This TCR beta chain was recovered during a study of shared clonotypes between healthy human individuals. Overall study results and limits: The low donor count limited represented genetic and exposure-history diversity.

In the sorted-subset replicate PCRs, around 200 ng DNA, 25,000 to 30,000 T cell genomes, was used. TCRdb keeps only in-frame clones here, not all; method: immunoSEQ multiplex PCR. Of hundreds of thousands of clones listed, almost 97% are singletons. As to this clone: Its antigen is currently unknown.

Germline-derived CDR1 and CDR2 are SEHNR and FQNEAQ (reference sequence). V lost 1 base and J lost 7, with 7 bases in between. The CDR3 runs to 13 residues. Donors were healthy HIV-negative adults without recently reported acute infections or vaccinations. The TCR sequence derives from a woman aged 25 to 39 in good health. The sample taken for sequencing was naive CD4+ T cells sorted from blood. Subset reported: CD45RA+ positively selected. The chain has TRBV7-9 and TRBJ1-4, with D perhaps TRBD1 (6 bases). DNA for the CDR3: TGTGCCAGCAGCTTAGAAGGGGGTGAAAAACTGTTTTTT. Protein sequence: CASSLEGGEKLFF.